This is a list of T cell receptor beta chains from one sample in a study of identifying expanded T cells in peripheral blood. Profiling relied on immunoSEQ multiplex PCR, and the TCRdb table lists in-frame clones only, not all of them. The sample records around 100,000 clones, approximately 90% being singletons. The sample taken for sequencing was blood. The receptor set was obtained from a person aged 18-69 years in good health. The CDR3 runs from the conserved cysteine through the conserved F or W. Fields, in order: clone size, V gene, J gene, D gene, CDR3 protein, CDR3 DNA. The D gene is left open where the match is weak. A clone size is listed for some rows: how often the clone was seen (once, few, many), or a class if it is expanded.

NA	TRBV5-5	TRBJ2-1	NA	CASSLNPQANNEQFF	TGTGCCAGCAGCTTGAACCCCCAGGCCAATAATGAGCAGTTCTTC
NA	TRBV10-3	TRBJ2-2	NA	CAISGGTANTGELFF	TGTGCCATCAGTGGGGGGACCGCGAACACCGGGGAGCTGTTTTTT
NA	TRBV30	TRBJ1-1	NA	CAWSVQPGLNTEAFF	TGTGCCTGGAGTGTACAGCCCGGCTTGAACACTGAAGCTTTCTTT
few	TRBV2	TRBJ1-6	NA	CASSRTVNPLHF	TGTGCCAGCAGCCGAACAGTAAACCCCCTCCACTTT
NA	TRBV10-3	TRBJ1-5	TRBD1	CAISGDSSNQPQHF	TGTGCCATCAGTGGGGACAGCTCTAATCAGCCCCAGCATTTT
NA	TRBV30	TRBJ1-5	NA	CAWSASYQPQHF	TGTGCCTGGAGCGCTTCTTATCAGCCCCAGCATTTT
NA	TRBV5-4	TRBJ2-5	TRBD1	CASSPLTGGETQYF	TGTGCCAGCAGCCCCCTGACAGGGGGAGAGACCCAGTACTTC
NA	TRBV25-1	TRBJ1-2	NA	CASSEKDSGGNYGYTF	TGTGCCAGCAGTGAAAAGGACAGTGGAGGAAACTATGGCTACACCTTC
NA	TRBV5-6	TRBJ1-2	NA	CASSLLGRSSNYGYTF	TGTGCCAGCAGCTTGTTAGGAAGATCTTCTAACTATGGCTACACCTTC
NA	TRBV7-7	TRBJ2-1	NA	CASSLNSGSNEQFF	TGTGCCAGCAGCTTAAATTCAGGGAGTAATGAGCAGTTCTTC
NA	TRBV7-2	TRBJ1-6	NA	CASSLEEGNSPLHF	TGTGCCAGCAGCTTGGAGGAGGGGAATTCACCCCTCCACTTT
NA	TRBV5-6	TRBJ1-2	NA	CASSSDSRRDYGYTF	TGTGCCAGCAGCTCGGACAGCCGAAGGGACTATGGCTACACCTTC
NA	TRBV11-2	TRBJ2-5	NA	CASSLAGNRETQYF	TGTGCCAGCAGCTTAGCGGGTAATAGGGAGACCCAGTACTTC
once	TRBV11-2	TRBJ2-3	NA	CASSLDLGTSTDTQYF	TGTGCCAGCAGCTTAGATCTAGGGACTAGCACAGATACGCAGTATTTT
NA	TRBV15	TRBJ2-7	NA	CATSGETKEQYF	TGTGCCACCAGCGGAGAGACCAAAGAGCAGTACTTC
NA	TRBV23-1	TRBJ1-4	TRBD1	CASSQVGRTGGEKLFF	TGCGCCAGCAGTCAAGTCGGTCGGACAGGGGGGGAAAAACTGTTTTTT
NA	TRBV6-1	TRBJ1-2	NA	CASRGGGVNYGYTF	TGTGCCAGCAGAGGGGGTGGGGTTAACTATGGCTACACCTTC
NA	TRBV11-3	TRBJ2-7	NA	CASSIQGDITYEQYF	TGTGCCAGCAGTATACAGGGAGATATTACCTACGAGCAGTACTTC